This TCR beta chain was documented in a study of cytomegalovirus exposure and HLA in healthy donors. Study in general: There were some 81 million unique TCRs (from HLA-typed donors) in an early data release.

Study observations and caveats: Sequencing depth roughly uniform across donors was assumed in presence/absence analyses.

The PCR employed 60 Vbeta primers together with 13 Jbeta primers. Some clones are missing from TCRdb's copy, which holds only in-frame ones; the method was immunoSEQ multiplex PCR. The data show roughly 130,000 clones, 70% to 85% seen once. As concerns this clone: Its antigen is not identified.

The sequence derives from a woman between 55 and 75 years old in good health and CMV-seropositive. The sequencing input was PBMCs.

The CDR3 region is CASSLTGGPYEQYF. CDR3 nucleotide sequence: TGTGCCAGCAGCTTGACGGGGGGCCCCTACGAGCAGTACTTC. The rearrangement links TRBV11-2 to TRBJ2-7; maybe TRBD2 (7 bases). Deletions cut 3 bases from V and 2 bases from J, with 11 bases between. The CDR3 extends over 14 amino acids. The V gene's germline CDR1 is SGHAT and CDR2 FQNNGV.